The clone carrying this T cell receptor (beta chain) was detected ten times or more. This entry is derived from a study of T cells in Graves' hyperthyroidism and ophthalmopathy. Amplification yielded TCR beta CDR3 regions, with RNA transcripts as the source. The HTBI primer set drove a first-round RT-PCR of the TCR CDR3. TCRdb re-analysed the multiplex PCR reads in MiXCR, keeping a single row per CDR3 protein. This sample has about 300,000 distinct CDR3 sequences, with approximately 18% found just once. This CDR3 is built from 14 residues. Germline V CDR1 and CDR2: SEHNR, FQNEAQ (reference sequence). V was trimmed by 0 bases and J by 1 base, leaving 6 bases between them.

This clonotype was obtained from a man aged 45-65 years with Graves' ophthalmopathy. The J gene is TRBJ1-1, the V gene TRBV7-9; the D is unclear. Sequenced input: blood. The CDR3 DNA reads as TGTGCCAGCAGCTTAGCCGCAGGGAACACTGAAGCTTTCTTT. Translated, it gives CASSLAAGNTEAFF.